The rows below give T cell receptor beta chains drawn from one sample of a study of B cell selection in AIRE deficiency. Measured with immunoSEQ multiplex PCR; TCRdb has only the in-frame clones, and not every one. The data contain approximately 19,000 clones, approximately 97% of them singletons. Source material: conventional CD4+ T cells sorted from PBMCs. Receptors originate from a human donor with AIRE deficiency. CDR3s include the opening cysteine and the closing phenylalanine or tryptophan. The D gene is left open where the match is weak. Size is stated for part of the rows, as once, few or many counts, or as a class when the clone is expanded.

d_gene	v_gene	j_gene	abundance	CDR3aa
NA	TRBV7-9	TRBJ1-2	NA	CASSLQWPIPYGYTF
TRBD1	TRBV2	TRBJ1-2	NA	CASRPRQGAGYTF
NA	TRBV11-2	TRBJ2-2	NA	CASSRTGFTGELFF
NA	TRBV29-1	TRBJ2-7	NA	CSASGRNSYEQYF
TRBD1	TRBV19	TRBJ1-2	NA	CASFGTGGRGYTF
NA	TRBV7-2	TRBJ1-5	NA	CASSLANQPQHF
NA	TRBV7-2	TRBJ1-5	NA	CASSAIGSNQPQHF
NA	TRBV6-1	TRBJ2-5	once	CASTSLETQYF
NA	TRBV18	TRBJ2-7	NA	CASSPSARYEQYF
NA	TRBV7-2	TRBJ2-7	NA	CASSLSNYEQYF
NA	TRBV6-6	TRBJ1-3	NA	CASSQNSGNTIYF
NA	TRBV28	TRBJ1-2	NA	CASSSTINYGYTF
NA	TRBV28	TRBJ1-2	NA	CASSFMGGTIGGYTF
NA	TRBV7-9	TRBJ1-2	once	CASSPRSSYGYTF
NA	TRBV2	TRBJ1-1	NA	CASSLSRGDTEAFF
NA	TRBV7-9	TRBJ2-7	NA	CASSHRAGTPYGYEQYF
NA	TRBV9	TRBJ2-7	NA	CASSVADYTYEQYF
TRBD1	TRBV29-1	TRBJ1-1	NA	CSVGGQGGTEAFF
NA	TRBV19	TRBJ2-3	once	CASSFRVRTDTQYF
TRBD2	TRBV7-8	TRBJ2-7	once	CASSPRGAGGAYEQYF
NA	TRBV7-9	TRBJ2-5	NA	CASSFSGDETETQYF
NA	TRBV5-6	TRBJ1-5	NA	CASSTYRGNQPQHF
NA	TRBV10-3	TRBJ2-7	NA	CAISDLTGSGYEQYF
TRBD1	TRBV9	TRBJ1-1	NA	CASSVGQGGLTFF
TRBD1	TRBV4-2	TRBJ1-2	NA	CASSLPGTGDGYTF
NA	TRBV11-3	TRBJ1-3	NA	CASSSGSSGTTIYF
NA	TRBV18	TRBJ1-4	NA	CASTRQYATNEKLFF
NA	TRBV7-6	TRBJ2-2	NA	CASSMAESGELFF
NA	TRBV18	TRBJ2-5	NA	CASSPDAQGQETQYF
NA	TRBV29-1	TRBJ2-7	NA	CSALMAYEQYF
TRBD2	TRBV10-1	TRBJ2-7	NA	CARETSGRFYEQYF
NA	TRBV7-9	TRBJ1-4	NA	CASSLGPGVTNEKLFF
TRBD1	TRBV5-1	TRBJ1-2	NA	CASSAPGGVNYGYTF
TRBD2	TRBV6-4	TRBJ2-1	NA	CASSAQREAEQFF
NA	TRBV19	TRBJ2-6	NA	CASSPGWAGANVLTF
NA	TRBV7-3	TRBJ2-7	NA	CASSMDGAAYEQYF
NA	TRBV12-2	TRBJ1-1	NA	CASRFQENTEAFF
NA	TRBV11-2	TRBJ1-2	NA	CASSSQWGGYTF
NA	TRBV7-3	TRBJ1-1	NA	CASSQGRRTEAFF
TRBD1	TRBV30	TRBJ2-7	NA	CAWSRQGGYEQYF
NA	TRBV18	TRBJ1-2	NA	CASSPRQFYGYTF
TRBD1	TRBV28	TRBJ1-4	NA	CASSLFGTGRNGKLFF
NA	TRBV9	TRBJ1-6	NA	CASRSGYNSPLHF
NA	TRBV2	TRBJ2-3	NA	CASTTRGYTDTQYF
TRBD2	TRBV5-4	TRBJ2-7	NA	CASSYQRTSGRDEQYF
TRBD2	TRBV7-8	TRBJ2-1	NA	CASSLGLAGVSEQFF
TRBD2	TRBV11-2	TRBJ2-1	NA	CASSLASGGTNEQFF
TRBD2	TRBV11-3	TRBJ2-3	NA	CASSLSGLATQYF
NA	TRBV18	TRBJ1-1	NA	CASSATGSTEAFF
TRBD1	TRBV2	TRBJ2-4	once	CASIRDRGSGAKNIQYF
TRBD2	TRBV10-1	TRBJ2-1	NA	CASSPSTSGRAVEQFF
NA	TRBV5-1	TRBJ1-1	NA	CASSRGPPNTEAFF
NA	TRBV9	TRBJ2-5	NA	CASSPSQRETQYF
NA	TRBV7-3	TRBJ2-2	NA	CASSLQANTGELFF
TRBD1	TRBV10-3	TRBJ2-5	NA	CAIRDRGLGETQYF
NA	TRBV5-1	TRBJ2-3	NA	CASSLAPGVDTQYF
NA	TRBV5-5	TRBJ1-4	once	CASSLITVNEKLFF
NA	TRBV2	TRBJ1-1	NA	CASRATPLEAFF
NA	TRBV19	TRBJ1-2	NA	CASSHRVASYGYTF